This T cell receptor beta chain was documented in a study of liver allograft versus peripheral blood T cells. The overall study: Recipients' peripheral blood supplied the T cell receptor repertoires against which those in transplanted livers were compared.

TCRdb re-derived calls from the reads in MiXCR, one entry per CDR3 protein. Of 14,000 or so distinct CDR3 sequences listed, roughly 20% are singletons. The table lists this clonotype with a few counts. V was shortened by 1 base and J by 2 bases, with 8 bases between the two germline ends. The CDR3 is 13 residues long. In germline, CDR1 is DFQATT, CDR2 SNEGSKA (reference sequence). This sequence originates from a human patient who had a liver transplant. These T cells may partly come from the graft donor. V gene TRBV20-1 combines with J gene TRBJ1-2, with D tentatively TRBD1 (6 bases). CDR3 in amino acids: CSARAQGNYGYTF. The CDR3 DNA is TGCAGTGCTAGAGCACAGGGAAACTATGGCTACACCTTC.